The rows below give T cell receptor beta chains drawn from one sample of a study of CD4+ T cells in melanoma. Profiling relied on immunoSEQ multiplex PCR, and the TCRdb table lists in-frame clones only, not all of them. The data show 140,000 or so clones, with 92% seen just once and 1.5% to 1.9% held by the top ten. All receptors derive from a human donor with melanoma. Both conserved end residues are part of each CDR3. D genes are given only for firm matches. The size of a clone is reported for some rows only, either as once, few or many, or as a class for expanded clones.

- | TRBJ2-1 | TRBV27 | - | TGTGCCAGCAGTTTAAAATTAGACAATGAGCAGTTCTTC | CASSLKLDNEQFF
once | TRBJ2-6 | TRBV5-1 | - | TGCGCCAGCAGCTTGGCTACTAGCTCTGGGGCCAACGTCCTGACTTTC | CASSLATSSGANVLTF
- | TRBJ1-3 | TRBV19 | TRBD1 | TGTGCCCCCAAGGGGACAGGGGCGTCAGTCTCTGGAAACACCATATATTTT | CAPKGTGASVSGNTIYF
- | TRBJ1-2 | TRBV5-1 | - | TGCGCCAGCAGCTTGACCTTGCAGCCATCCTATGGCTACACCTTC | CASSLTLQPSYGYTF
- | TRBJ1-1 | TRBV5-8 | - | TGTGCCAGCAGTCGGGTGAACACTGAAGCTTTCTTT | CASSRVNTEAFF
- | TRBJ1-1 | TRBV7-6 | TRBD1 | TGTGCCAGCAGCTCACAGGGGACAGCTGAAGCTTTCTTT | CASSSQGTAEAFF
- | TRBJ1-1 | TRBV19 | - | TGTGCCAGTAAAAACCCGGGCAGTACTGAAGCTTTCTTT | CASKNPGSTEAFF
- | TRBJ2-3 | TRBV6-1 | - | TGTGCCAGCAGTGAAGCCCCCGGCCCAAACTCAGATACGCAGTATTTT | CASSEAPGPNSDTQYF
- | TRBJ1-5 | TRBV7-8 | - | TGTGCCAGCAGCTTAGGCCTGAATAGCAATCAGCCCCAGCATTTT | CASSLGLNSNQPQHF
- | TRBJ1-1 | TRBV5-6 | - | TGTGCCAGCAGCCCTACAGACCACCCGGCTGAAGCTTTCTTT | CASSPTDHPAEAFF
- | TRBJ1-5 | TRBV18 | - | TGTGCCAGCTCACCACAGGGGGGTGGCAATCAGCCCCAGCATTTT | CASSPQGGGNQPQHF
- | TRBJ2-3 | TRBV7-3 | - | TGTGCCAGCAGCTTCCTCGGGGGGCGAACTAGCACAGATACGCAGTATTTT | CASSFLGGRTSTDTQYF
- | TRBJ1-1 | TRBV19 | - | TGTGCCAGTAACCCAGGACGGCCGACTGAAGCTTTCTTT | CASNPGRPTEAFF
- | TRBJ2-1 | TRBV7-9 | TRBD2 | TGTGCCAGCAGCTGGGCCCCCGCTAGCGGGGGGCGGGACAATGAGCAGTTCTTC | CASSWAPASGGRDNEQFF
- | TRBJ2-1 | TRBV11-2 | TRBD2 | TGTGCCACCCAACTAGCGGGGGGTCGATACAATGAGCAGTTCTTC | CATQLAGGRYNEQFF
once | TRBJ1-2 | TRBV19 | - | TGTGCCAGTAGAGTAGTTGGGGGCGCGGCTCGCGGCTACACCTTC | CASRVVGGAARGYTF
- | TRBJ2-3 | TRBV6-1 | - | TGTGCCAGCACACAGAATCCCACAGATACGCAGTATTTT | CASTQNPTDTQYF
- | TRBJ2-3 | TRBV2 | - | TGTGCCAGCAGCCAACAGGGTGTCACAGATACGCAGTATTTT | CASSQQGVTDTQYF
- | TRBJ2-3 | TRBV5-1 | - | TGCGCCAGCAGCCCCCAAACGGCGGGCAACACAGATACGCAGTATTTT | CASSPQTAGNTDTQYF
- | TRBJ2-1 | TRBV5-1 | - | TGCGCCAGCAGCTTGGCACCTAACAATGAGCAGTTCTTC | CASSLAPNNEQFF
- | TRBJ2-6 | TRBV7-9 | - | TGTGCCAGCAGGGGATCTGGGGCCAACGTCCTGACTTTC | CASRGSGANVLTF
- | TRBJ2-5 | TRBV7-9 | - | TGTGCCAGCAACCCTTGGAAAGAGACCCAGTACTTC | CASNPWKETQYF
- | TRBJ2-3 | TRBV30 | TRBD2 | TGTGCCTGGAAGGGGACTACCAGCACAGATACGCAGTATTTT | CAWKGTTSTDTQYF
- | TRBJ2-7 | TRBV5-6 | - | TGTGCCAGCCGTCCGGGACCGTCCTACGAGCAGTACTTC | CASRPGPSYEQYF
- | TRBJ1-2 | TRBV27 | - | TGTGCCAGCAGTTCAAACCCCGGGAACCGCCTAAACTATGGCTACACCTTC | CASSSNPGNRLNYGYTF
- | TRBJ2-2 | TRBV28 | TRBD1 | TGTGCCAGCAGTCCGGACAGGGGGCGCAAGAACGGGGAGCTGTTTTTT | CASSPDRGRKNGELFF
- | TRBJ1-6 | TRBV2 | - | TGTGCCAGCAGTGAGCAGGGCCCCTATAATTCACCCCTCCACTTT | CASSEQGPYNSPLHF
- | TRBJ1-1 | TRBV11-2 | - | TGTGCCAGCAGCTTAGGCGGTAACACTGAAGCTTTCTTT | CASSLGGNTEAFF
- | TRBJ1-1 | TRBV29-1 | - | TGCAGCGTTGCGCAACAGGGGAACACTGAAGCTTTCTTT | CSVAQQGNTEAFF
- | TRBJ2-2 | TRBV7-9 | - | TGTGCCAGCAGCCCGGTCACCGGGGAGCTGTTTTTT | CASSPVTGELFF
- | TRBJ1-6 | TRBV6-5 | - | TGTGCCAGCAGCTACGACTTTAATAATTCACCCCTCCACTTT | CASSYDFNNSPLHF
- | TRBJ2-6 | TRBV19 | TRBD1 | TGTGCCAGTAGTAACCCAGGGGGCTCCTCTGGGGCCAACGTCCTGACTTTC | CASSNPGGSSGANVLTF
- | TRBJ2-3 | TRBV2 | - | TGTGCCAGCAGTGTGGCTGCCATTGGAGATACGCAGTATTTT | CASSVAAIGDTQYF
- | TRBJ2-6 | TRBV7-9 | - | TGTGCCAGCAGCTTAGGCGGAAGGGGCCGGCAGTCGGGGGCCAACGTCCTGACTTTC | CASSLGGRGRQSGANVLTF
- | TRBJ1-1 | TRBV5-4 | - | TGTGCCAGCAGCGCGGGGTTCCTGAACACTGAAGCTTTCTTT | CASSAGFLNTEAFF
- | TRBJ1-2 | TRBV6-5 | TRBD1 | TGTGCCAGCAGTCCGGGACAGGGTAGAAGCGGCTACACCTTC | CASSPGQGRSGYTF
- | TRBJ2-7 | TRBV11-1 | TRBD2 | TGTGCCAGCAGGCGAGGCCGGCGGGGGGACGGCGAGCAGTACTTC | CASRRGRRGDGEQYF
- | TRBJ2-3 | TRBV27 | - | TGTGCCAGCAGTTTATGGAGCACAGATACGCAGTATTTT | CASSLWSTDTQYF
- | TRBJ1-1 | TRBV27 | - | TGTGCCAGCAGTTTCAACGGGGGGAGCACTGAAGCTTTCTTT | CASSFNGGSTEAFF
- | TRBJ1-3 | TRBV6-6 | - | TGTGCCAGCAGTTACTCGGGGACGGTCTCTGGAAACACCATATATTTT | CASSYSGTVSGNTIYF
- | TRBJ2-2 | TRBV18 | - | TGTGCCAGCTCACCGACCGTAGTGGGCGGGCTGTTTTTT | CASSPTVVGGLFF
few | TRBJ2-7 | TRBV30 | - | TGTGCCTGGACTCGACAGGTTGGGTACGAGCAGTACTTC | CAWTRQVGYEQYF
- | TRBJ2-3 | TRBV5-1 | TRBD2 | TGCGCCAGCAAAGAAGCGGGGGGGCTGACAGATACGCAGTATTTT | CASKEAGGLTDTQYF
- | TRBJ2-2 | TRBV30 | TRBD1 | TGTGCCTGGCGAGACAGGGCGAACACCGGGGAGCTGTTTTTT | CAWRDRANTGELFF
- | TRBJ2-1 | TRBV7-9 | TRBD1 | TGTGCCAGCAGCTTGGGACAGAGATACAATGAGCAGTTCTTC | CASSLGQRYNEQFF
- | TRBJ2-7 | TRBV19 | - | TGTGCCAGTAGTATGTACTGGACAGAGTCCTACGAGCAGTACTTC | CASSMYWTESYEQYF
- | TRBJ1-2 | TRBV7-2 | - | TGTGCCAGCAGCTTGCTAGCTAACTATGGCTACACCTTC | CASSLLANYGYTF
- | TRBJ2-3 | TRBV11-2 | - | TGTGCCAGCAGCGCGCAAAATACGCAGTATTTT | CASSAQNTQYF
- | TRBJ2-7 | TRBV4-1 | - | TGCGCCAGCAGCCAAGATTCGGCAGAATCCTACGAGCAGTACTTC | CASSQDSAESYEQYF
- | TRBJ1-5 | TRBV5-1 | - | TGCGCCAGCAGCTTGGGTGGAAGAGATCAGCCCCAGCATTTT | CASSLGGRDQPQHF
- | TRBJ1-5 | TRBV19 | TRBD1 | TGTGCCAGGGTAACAGGGGGCGCGGGAAGCAATCAGCCCCAGCATTTT | CARVTGGAGSNQPQHF
- | TRBJ2-7 | TRBV15 | TRBD1 | TGTGCCACCAGCAGGGACAGGAGACGGACCGACGAGCAGTACTTC | CATSRDRRRTDEQYF
- | TRBJ1-2 | TRBV7-9 | TRBD1 | TGTGCCAGCAGCTTAAGGGACAGGGGGGCTGGCTACACCTTC | CASSLRDRGAGYTF
once | TRBJ1-3 | TRBV5-1 | - | TGCGCCAGCAGCTTGGCGTCGACAGCGGACTCTGGAAACACCATATATTTT | CASSLASTADSGNTIYF
- | TRBJ2-3 | TRBV7-6 | - | TGTGCCAGCAGCTTAGGCGGCTTTTCCACAGATACGCAGTATTTT | CASSLGGFSTDTQYF
- | TRBJ2-5 | TRBV5-1 | TRBD1 | TGCGCCAGCAGCTTCCGGGACAGGAACCAAGAGACCCAGTACTTC | CASSFRDRNQETQYF
- | TRBJ2-2 | TRBV18 | - | TGTGCCAGCTCACCAGAGATATTATCCGGGGAGCTGTTTTTT | CASSPEILSGELFF
once | TRBJ2-7 | TRBV5-1 | TRBD1 | TGCGCCAGCAGCTTTTCCGGGACAGGGGCGGTCGAGCAGTACTTC | CASSFSGTGAVEQYF
- | TRBJ2-2 | TRBV2 | TRBD1 | TGTGCCAGCAGGAAGACAGGGTTGGAGGAGCTGTTTTTT | CASRKTGLEELFF